Listed below are T cell receptor beta chains from one sample, sequenced in a study of blood T cells in healthy people across ages. TCRdb reprocessed the 5' RACE reads via MiXCR and lists one record per CDR3 protein. The sample includes about 590,000 distinct CDR3 sequences, about 30% of them seen just once. The sample comprised blood. The receptors come from an elderly woman in good health. Each CDR3 is given with its conserved first and last residue. D genes are given only for firm matches. A row's size may be missing; if present it is once, few, many or a size class.

NA TRBJ2-7 many TRBV6-1 CASSPGRLSYEQYF TGTGCCAGCAGTCCGGGACGGCTTTCCTACGAGCAGTACTTC
TRBD2 TRBJ2-1 many TRBV6-2/TRBV6-3 CASRGGLAANSYNEQFF TGTGCCAGCAGGGGGGGACTAGCGGCTAACTCCTACAATGAGCAGTTCTTC
TRBD1 TRBJ2-7 many TRBV5-1 CASSGTGSYEQYF TGCGCCAGCAGCGGGACAGGTTCCTACGAGCAGTACTTC
NA TRBJ2-3 many TRBV5-1 CASSSQGGRTDTQYF TGCGCCAGCAGCTCGCAGGGGGGGCGTACAGATACGCAGTATTTT
NA TRBJ2-1 NA TRBV29-1 CSVAPFYRDSYNEQFF TGCAGCGTTGCCCCATTCTACAGGGACTCCTACAATGAGCAGTTCTTC
TRBD1 TRBJ2-7 many TRBV12-5 CASGPDRGTGEQYF TGTGCTAGTGGCCCCGACAGGGGGACGGGGGAGCAGTACTTC
NA TRBJ1-5 NA TRBV15 CATSRSGWTGSQHF TGTGCCACCAGCAGATCAGGGTGGACCGGGTCTCAGCATTTT
TRBD2 TRBJ2-1 many TRBV4-3 CASSEGIAGVYNEQFF TGCGCCAGCAGCGAGGGAATAGCGGGGGTCTACAATGAGCAGTTCTTC
NA TRBJ2-5 few TRBV7-2 CASRLGGSLNEQYF TGTGCCAGCCGCTTGGGTGGTAGCTTAAATGAGCAGTACTTC
NA TRBJ1-5 NA TRBV15 CATSRGDRALQGPQHF TGTGCCACCAGCAGAGGGGACCGGGCCCTTCAAGGGCCCCAGCATTTT
NA TRBJ2-3 many TRBV20-1 CSARDWNRAVTDTQYF TGCAGTGCTAGAGATTGGAACAGGGCTGTCACAGATACGCAGTATTTT
NA TRBJ2-1 NA TRBV5-1 CASTVNKKETQFF TGCGCCAGCACCGTTAACAAAAAAGAGACCCAGTTCTTC
TRBD2 TRBJ2-7 few TRBV7-8 CASSPGLAGGTYEQYF TGTGCCAGCAGCCCGGGACTAGCGGGGGGGACCTACGAGCAGTACTTC
NA TRBJ2-3 many TRBV20-1 CSAINPGLTDTQYF TGCAGTGCTATAAACCCGGGACTCACAGATACGCAGTATTTT
TRBD2 TRBJ2-7 NA TRBV24-1 CATSDSSGGASYNEQYF TGTGCCACCAGTGATTCCAGCGGGGGGGCTAGTTACAATGAGCAGTACTTC
NA TRBJ2-1 few TRBV9 CASSPWRGGTHNVQFF TGTGCCAGCAGCCCGTGGAGAGGGGGGACACACAATGTGCAGTTCTTC
TRBD1 TRBJ1-1 NA TRBV6-2/TRBV6-3 CASRDRDSPITEAFF TGTGCCAGCAGGGACCGGGACAGCCCCATCACTGAAGCTTTCTTT
NA TRBJ2-1 many TRBV20-1 CSAQGLYNEQFF TGCAGTGCTCAGGGGTTATACAATGAGCAGTTCTTC
NA TRBJ1-2 NA TRBV7-9 CASSFEGYYGYTF TGTGCCAGCAGCTTCGAAGGGTACTATGGCTACACCTTC
TRBD1 TRBJ1-4 few TRBV6-6 CASSYGGTANEKLFF TGTGCCAGCAGTTACGGCGGGACAGCAAATGAAAAACTGTTTTTT
TRBD1 TRBJ1-4 NA TRBV7-8 CASKQGGEKLFF TGTGCCAGCAAACAGGGGGGAGAAAAACTGTTTTTT
NA TRBJ1-1 NA TRBV7-9 CARSLFGGRDTEAFF TGTGCCCGCAGCTTATTTGGAGGGAGGGACACTGAAGCTTTCTTT
TRBD1 TRBJ1-2 many TRBV6-5 CASSYSRDRNYGYTF TGTGCCAGCAGTTACTCGAGGGACAGGAACTATGGCTACACCTTC
NA TRBJ2-1 many TRBV4-1 CASPARGDTIYNEQFF TGCGCCAGCCCCGCACGGGGGGACACCATATACAATGAGCAGTTCTTC
TRBD2 TRBJ2-3 many TRBV7-2 CASSYGTSAYTQYF TGTGCCAGCAGCTACGGGACTAGCGCGTATACGCAGTATTTT
NA TRBJ2-3 many TRBV9 CASSVAADGSTDTQYF TGTGCCAGCAGCGTAGCTGCGGACGGAAGCACAGATACGCAGTATTTT
NA TRBJ2-3 many TRBV5-6 CASSTLTGTPGDADTQYF TGTGCCAGCAGCACGCTTACTGGCACCCCCGGCGACGCAGATACGCAGTATTTT